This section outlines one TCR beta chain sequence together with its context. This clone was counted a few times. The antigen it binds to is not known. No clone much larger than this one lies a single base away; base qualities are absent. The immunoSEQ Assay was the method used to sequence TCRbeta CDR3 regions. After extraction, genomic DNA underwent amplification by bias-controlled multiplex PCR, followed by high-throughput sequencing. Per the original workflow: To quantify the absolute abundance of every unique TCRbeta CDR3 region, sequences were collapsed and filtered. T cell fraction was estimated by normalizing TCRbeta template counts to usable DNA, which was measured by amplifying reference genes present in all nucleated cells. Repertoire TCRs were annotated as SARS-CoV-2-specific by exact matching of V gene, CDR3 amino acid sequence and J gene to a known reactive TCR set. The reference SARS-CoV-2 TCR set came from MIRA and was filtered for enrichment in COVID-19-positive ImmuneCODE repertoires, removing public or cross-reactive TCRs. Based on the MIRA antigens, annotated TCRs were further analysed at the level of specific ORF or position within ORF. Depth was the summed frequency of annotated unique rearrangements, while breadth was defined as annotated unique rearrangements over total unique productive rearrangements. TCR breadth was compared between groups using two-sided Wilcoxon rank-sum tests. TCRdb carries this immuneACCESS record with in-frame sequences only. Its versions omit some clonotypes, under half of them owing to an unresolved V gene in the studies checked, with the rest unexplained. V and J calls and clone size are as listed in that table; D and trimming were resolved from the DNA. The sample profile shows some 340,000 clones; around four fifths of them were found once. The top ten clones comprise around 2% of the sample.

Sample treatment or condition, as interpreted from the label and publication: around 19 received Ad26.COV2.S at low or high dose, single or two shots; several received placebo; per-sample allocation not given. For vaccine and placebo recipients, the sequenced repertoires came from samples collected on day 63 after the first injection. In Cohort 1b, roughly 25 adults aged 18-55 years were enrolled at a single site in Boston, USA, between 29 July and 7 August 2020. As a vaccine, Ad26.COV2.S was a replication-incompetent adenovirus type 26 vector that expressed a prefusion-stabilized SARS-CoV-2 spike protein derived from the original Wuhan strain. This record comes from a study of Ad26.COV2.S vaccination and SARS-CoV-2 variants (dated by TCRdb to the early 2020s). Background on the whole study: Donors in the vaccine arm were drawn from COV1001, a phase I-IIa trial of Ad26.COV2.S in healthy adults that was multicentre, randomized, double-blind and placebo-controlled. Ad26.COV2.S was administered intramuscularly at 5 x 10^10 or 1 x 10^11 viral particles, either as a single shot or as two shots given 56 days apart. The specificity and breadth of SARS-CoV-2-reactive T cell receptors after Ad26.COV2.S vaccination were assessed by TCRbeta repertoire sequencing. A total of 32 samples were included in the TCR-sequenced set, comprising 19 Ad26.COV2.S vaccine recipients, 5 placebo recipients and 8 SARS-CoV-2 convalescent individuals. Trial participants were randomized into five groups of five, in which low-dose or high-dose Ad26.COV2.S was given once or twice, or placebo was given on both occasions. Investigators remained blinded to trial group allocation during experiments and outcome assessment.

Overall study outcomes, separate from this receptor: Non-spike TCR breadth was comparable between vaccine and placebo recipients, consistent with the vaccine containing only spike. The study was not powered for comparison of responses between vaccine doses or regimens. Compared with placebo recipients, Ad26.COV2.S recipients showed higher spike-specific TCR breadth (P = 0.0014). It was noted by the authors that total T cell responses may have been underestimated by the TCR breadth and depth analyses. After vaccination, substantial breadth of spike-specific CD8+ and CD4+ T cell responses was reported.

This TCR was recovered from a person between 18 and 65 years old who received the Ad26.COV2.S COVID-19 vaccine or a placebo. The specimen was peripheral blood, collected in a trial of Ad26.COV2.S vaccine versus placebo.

The CDR3 here reads CASSTGTGRTYEQYF. The DNA reads TGTGCCAGCAGTACGGGGACAGGTAGGACCTACGAGCAGTACTTC. The chain uses TRBV6-5 and TRBJ2-7, with 8 bases aligning to TRBD1. CDR1 MNHEY and CDR2 SVGAGI are derived from the germline V gene. The V end gives up 5 bases and the J end 2 bases, leaving 8 bases in the junction not matched to a gene. Reading from cysteine to phenylalanine, the CDR3 counts 15 amino acids. The CDR3 DNA has 45 bases and is translated from base 1.